A single sample is the source of the 30 T cell receptor beta chains below, sequenced in a study of blood T cell repertoires in COVID-19. Assay used: immunoSEQ multiplex PCR; TCRdb lists only in-frame clones, some missing. Here the sample spans roughly 100,000 clones, 80% being singletons. The sample comprised peripheral blood. Receptor source: an elderly woman with active or convalescent COVID-19.

The chain is built from TRBV11-2 and TRBJ2-3, with 10 nucleotides matching TRBD2. CDR1 and CDR2 (germline): SGHAT, FQNNGV. This CDR3 contains 13 residues. Trimming cost V 5 bases and J 10 bases; bases outside gene matches: 6. The CDR3 coding sequence is TGTGCCAGCAGCCCAAGCGGGGGGGCAGCGCAGTATTTT. This gives the protein CASSPSGGAAQYF.

A single count supports this clone. The chain recombines TRBV7-2 with TRBJ2-4; TRBD2 matches at 11 bases. Germline V gene sequence: CDR1 SGHTA, CDR2 FQGNSA. V was pared by 5 bases and J by 7 bases, with 13 bases of the junction left unmatched. The CDR3 totals 17 residues. CDR3 in DNA: TGTGCCAGCAGCCCTAGGGGTAGCGGGGGGGCCCTGAACATTCAGTACTTC. Its protein is CASSPRGSGGALNIQYF.

V usage is TRBV6-2 or TRBV6-3 and J usage is TRBJ2-1, with 7 bases matching TRBD2. The CDR3 consists of 13 residues. After removal of 5 bases from V and 10 bases from J, the junction contained 8 bases not matched to a gene. The V gene's germline CDR1 is MNHEY and CDR2 SVGEGT. Written as DNA, the CDR3 is TGTGCCAGCAGTGACGGGGGGACTGCGGAGCAGTTCTTC. Translating it yields CASSDGGTAEQFF.

The chain combines TRBV27 with TRBJ2-3; TRBD1 matches 7 bases. V shed 6 bases, J shed 1 base, and the junction held 7 bases outside the gene matches. The CDR3 runs to 15 residues. In germline, CDR1 is MNHEY, CDR2 SMNVEV (reference sequence). The CDR3 sequence: CASRRQGDRTDTQYF. CDR3 coding DNA: TGTGCCAGCAGAAGACAGGGCGATCGCACAGATACGCAGTATTTT.

The rearrangement uses TRBV6-1 and TRBJ1-4, with D uncertain. The CDR3 is made up of 13 amino acids. With 1 base removed from V and 10 bases from J, the gap between germline ends came to 10 bases. CDR1 and CDR2 from the germline V gene are MNHNS and SASEGT. The chain's CDR3 is CASSEGGKRKLFF. The CDR3, as DNA: TGTGCCAGCAGTGAAGGCGGAAAACGAAAACTGTTTTTT.

The chain carries TRBV19 and TRBJ1-1; possible D gene TRBD1, 6 bases. V lost 5 bases and J lost 5, with 15 bases in between. This CDR3 has 14 residues. The germline V gene has CDR1 LNHDA and CDR2 SQIVND (reference sequence). In nucleotides, the CDR3 is TGTGCCAGTAGTCGACAGGAAGTTGAGACTGAAGCTTTCTTT. Translation gives CASSRQEVETEAFF.

The chain combines TRBV5-4 with TRBJ2-7; 7 nucleotides align to TRBD1. There are 16 residues in the CDR3. The ends lost 3 bases at V and 0 bases at J; junction bases unmatched: 9. Germline CDR1 reads SGHNT; CDR2 reads YYREEE (reference sequence). CDR3 in DNA: TGTGCCAGCAGCTCCTACAACAGACAGGGCTCCTACGAGCAGTACTTC. Translation: CASSSYNRQGSYEQYF.

This clone was seen a single time. The V and J genes are TRBV4-1 and TRBJ2-7, with TRBD2 matching 14 bases. The CDR3 extends over 18 amino acids. Germline V gives CDR1 MGHRA, CDR2 YSYEKL. V dropped 4 bases and J dropped 6; count of bases not matched to a gene: 14. In DNA form, the CDR3 reads TGCGCCAGCAGCCCAAGAACCGGGACTAGCGGGAGATGGGTCGAGCAGTACTTC. The encoded protein is CASSPRTGTSGRWVEQYF.

This clone was observed a handful of times. This rearrangement joins TRBV4-3 to TRBJ1-6, with 12 bases fitting TRBD1. The length of the CDR3 is 17 residues. Trimming took 0 bases from V and 10 from J; bases not matched to a gene: 7. CDR1 and CDR2 from the germline V gene are LGHNA and YSLEER. The CDR3 sequence: CASSQEGDRGRGSPLHF. CDR3 in DNA: TGCGCCAGCAGCCAAGAGGGGGACAGGGGGCGAGGATCACCCCTCCACTTT.

This chain links TRBV15 with TRBJ1-1, with D tentatively TRBD1 (5 bases). CDR1 is LNHNV, CDR2 YYDKDF, per germline (reference sequence). The V and J ends lost 5 bases and 4 bases respectively, with 20 bases between them. The CDR3 is made up of 16 amino acids. The CDR3: CATSPRAKVGATEAFF. The CDR3 region has the DNA TGTGCCACCAGCCCGCGAGCCAAGGTAGGGGCCACTGAAGCTTTCTTT.

This chain joins TRBV15 and TRBJ2-3; tentatively, D is TRBD2 (5 bases). V was cut by 4 bases and J by 1 base, with 12 bases left in between. Germline V CDR1 and CDR2: LNHNV, YYDKDF (reference sequence). The CDR3 has 15 amino acids. This CDR3 reads CATSKGGMGTDTQYF. DNA for the CDR3: TGTGCCACCAGCAAAGGAGGCATGGGCACAGATACGCAGTATTTT.

This clone was picked up a small number of times. The V and J genes are TRBV6-5 and TRBJ2-5; 11 nucleotides align to TRBD1. Germline trimming cut 2 bases from V and 7 bases from J; bases unmatched to any gene: 3. The CDR3 loop spans 14 amino acids. Germline V gene sequence: CDR1 MNHEY, CDR2 SVGAGI. Here the CDR3 reads CASSYGQGATTQYF. The CDR3 DNA is TGTGCCAGCAGTTACGGACAGGGGGCTACGACCCAGTACTTC.

DNA for the CDR3: TGTGCCAGCAGCCCCCGGGGACAGGGGAAACCTGAAGCTTTCTTT. It yields the protein CASSPRGQGKPEAFF. The chain couples TRBV7-2 to TRBJ1-1, with TRBD1 identical over 10 bases. Germline trimming cut 5 bases from V and 6 bases from J; bases unmatched to any gene: 9. Germline V CDR1 and CDR2: SGHTA, FQGNSA. The CDR3 length is 15 residues.

The chain recombines TRBV9 with TRBJ1-3; D gene unclear. Germline CDR1 is SGDLS and CDR2 is YYNGEE. V lost 4 bases to trimming and J lost 0 bases, with 11 bases between them. The CDR3 runs to 15 residues. This CDR3 reads CASSQSQDSGNTIYF. The CDR3 region has the DNA TGTGCCAGCAGCCAGTCCCAAGACTCTGGAAACACCATATATTTT.

The chain has TRBV6-5 and TRBJ2-3; D possibly corresponds to TRBD2 (5 bases). The germline gives CDR1 MNHEY, CDR2 SVGAGI. The ends were cut back, 0 bases at V and 1 base at J, with 11 bases in the middle. The CDR3 is 16 amino acids. This chain's CDR3 is CASSYSWGVGTDTQYF. The CDR3 DNA reads TGTGCCAGCAGTTACTCTTGGGGAGTGGGCACAGATACGCAGTATTTT.

This clone was found a few times. The V gene is TRBV18, the J gene TRBJ2-3, with 13 bases fitting TRBD2. CDR3 length: 18 amino acids. The V segment lost 3 bases and the J segment 0 bases; nucleotides outside the gene matches: 6. Germline CDR1 is KGHSH and CDR2 is LQKENI. DNA of the CDR3: TGTGCCAGCTCACCCGGGACTAGCGGGACGACTAGCACAGATACGCAGTATTTT. Its protein product is CASSPGTSGTTSTDTQYF.

The chain combines TRBV9 with TRBJ2-7; 11 nucleotides agree with TRBD2. The CDR3 extends over 13 amino acids. CDR1 SGDLS and CDR2 YYNGEE come from the germline V gene. After removal of 3 bases from V and 5 bases from J, the junction contained 1 base not matched to a gene. CDR3 sequence reads: CASSGSGGDEQYF. For the CDR3, the DNA is TGTGCCAGCAGCGGTAGCGGGGGGGACGAGCAGTACTTC.

This chain joins TRBV3-1 (or the pseudogene TRBV3-2) and TRBJ2-7, with 7 bases fitting TRBD1. The CDR3 spans 16 residues. Trimming removed 2 bases from V and 0 bases from J; junction bases left unmatched: 7. Germline lookup yields CDR1 LGHDT and CDR2 YNNKEL (reference sequence). The CDR3 sequence: CASSQTGTVSSYEQYF. CDR3 nucleotides: TGTGCCAGCAGCCAAACCGGGACAGTTAGCTCCTACGAGCAGTACTTC.

The gene calls are TRBV30 and TRBJ1-3; 8 bases agree with TRBD1. This CDR3 has 16 amino acids. In germline, CDR1 is GTSNPN, CDR2 SVGIG (reference sequence). V lost 3 bases to trimming and J lost 8 bases; unmatched junction nucleotides: 15. CDR3 loop: CAWSSTRTGNLDTIYF. CDR3 DNA sequence: TGTGCCTGGAGCTCTACCAGGACAGGGAACTTGGACACCATATATTTT.

This clone was counted once. The chain links TRBV9 to TRBJ2-3; 10 bases agree with TRBD1. This CDR3 has 19 amino acids. CDR1 and CDR2 from the germline V gene are SGDLS and YYNGEE. Trimming at V came to 4 bases and at J to 8 bases, leaving 22 bases not matched to a gene. CDR3: CASSNRDRGGVGTPGTQYF. CDR3 sequence (DNA): TGTGCCAGCAGCAACCGGGACAGGGGTGGGGTAGGAACGCCAGGTACGCAGTATTTT.

CDR3 protein: CASSSGLAGVNNEQFF. The CDR3 region has the DNA TGCGCCAGCAGCTCGGGACTAGCGGGAGTTAACAATGAGCAGTTCTTC. The chain combines TRBV5-1 with TRBJ2-1; TRBD2 matches at 14 bases. Looked up from germline, CDR1 is SGHRS and CDR2 is YFSETQ. Unmatched junction bases numbered 4, after V lost 3 bases and J lost 5 bases. This CDR3 is built from 16 residues.

The J gene is TRBJ2-1, the V gene TRBV5-3, with 9 bases that match TRBD1. TRBV5-3 is an ORF, and what it does is uncertain. The length of the CDR3 is 16 residues. J gave up 12 bases and V 2 bases, and 15 bases lay outside the gene matches. CDR3 protein: CARSFYPGQGPLVQFF. For the CDR3, the DNA is TGTGCCAGAAGCTTTTACCCGGGACAGGGTCCCCTCGTGCAGTTCTTC.

The CDR3 DNA reads as TGTGCCAGCAGCCCGACAGGGCTCTCTGGAAACACCATATATTTT. Protein sequence: CASSPTGLSGNTIYF. The J gene is TRBJ1-3, the V gene TRBV7-6; 7 nucleotides match TRBD1. CDR1 and CDR2 (germline): SGHVS, FNYEAQ. The ends lost 5 bases at V and 0 bases at J; junction bases unmatched: 4. There are 15 residues in the CDR3.

This clone came up once. The rearrangement links TRBV27 to TRBJ1-4, with D maybe TRBD1 (6 bases). V lost 4 bases and J 0 bases, leaving 9 bases between the germline ends. The germline V gene has CDR1 MNHEY and CDR2 SMNVEV (reference sequence). The CDR3 loop spans 15 amino acids. DNA of the CDR3: TGTGCCAGCAGTTCCAGGGGTGCAACTAATGAAAAACTGTTTTTT. Translated: CASSSRGATNEKLFF.

V is TRBV6-5 and J is TRBJ2-3; D gene ambiguous. CDR1 and CDR2 (germline): MNHEY, SVGAGI. The CDR3 runs to 14 residues. Trimming cost V 8 bases and J 1 base, with 13 bases left between them. The CDR3 nucleotides are TGTGCCAGCGGCCAAGAGGTGGGCACAGATACGCAGTATTTT. Its protein product is CASGQEVGTDTQYF.

This chain joins TRBV7-2 and TRBJ1-2, with TRBD1 matching over 12 bases. The CDR3 spans 14 residues. Germline V gives CDR1 SGHTA, CDR2 FQGNSA. After removal of 5 bases from V and 8 bases from J, the junction contained 6 bases not matched to a gene. CDR3 bases: TGTGCCAGCAGCACCGGGACAGGGGGCTTGGGCTACACCTTC. It translates to CASSTGTGGLGYTF.

The gene calls are TRBV19 and TRBJ2-5; 10 bases are a match to TRBD1. J lost 3 bases, V lost 5 bases, and 6 bases had no gene match. The CDR3 runs to 15 residues. Germline lookup yields CDR1 LNHDA and CDR2 SQIVND (reference sequence). The CDR3 is CASSPRGTGEETQYF. DNA of the CDR3: TGTGCCAGTAGTCCCCGAGGGACAGGGGAAGAGACCCAGTACTTC.

The rearrangement joins TRBV5-4 to TRBJ2-5; possibly TRBD2 for D (5 bases). In germline, CDR1 is SGHNT, CDR2 YYREEE (reference sequence). V shed 2 bases and J shed 4 bases, with 12 bases lying between them. CDR3 size: 14 residues. This CDR3 reads CASSLPGLIETQYF. DNA for the CDR3: TGTGCCAGCAGCTTACCAGGACTGATAGAGACCCAGTACTTC.

The chain combines TRBV6-5 with TRBJ1-5; the match to TRBD1 covers 9 bases. Germline CDR1 MNHEY, CDR2 SVGAGI. The CDR3 covers 14 residues. Trimming cost V 5 bases and J 2 bases; bases outside gene matches: 1. CDR3 residues: CASSRTGGNQPQHF. The CDR3 nucleotides read TGTGCCAGCAGTCGGACAGGGGGCAATCAGCCCCAGCATTTT.

The chain joins TRBV7-3 to TRBJ2-5, with TRBD2 as a possible D gene (6 bases). Germline V CDR1 and CDR2: SGHTA, FQGTGA. The CDR3 loop spans 16 amino acids. The ends were cut back, 5 bases at V and 1 base at J, with 17 bases in the middle. The CDR3 nucleotides read TGTGCCAGCAGCCCGAGCTTGACTAGAAGCCAAGAGACCCAGTACTTC. It encodes CASSPSLTRSQETQYF.